The 27 T cell receptor beta chains given below trace back to one sample, sequenced in a study of T cell responses to AZD1222 COVID-19 vaccine (dated by TCRdb to the early 2020s). The sample's time point, from its label and the paper: baseline before first vaccination. The library was produced with the immunoSEQ multiplex PCR assay. Entries here come from immuneACCESS through TCRdb and include only in-frame sequences with V and J called. Some clones fail to appear in such tables; in the studies checked, an unresolved V gene covers under half of the shortfall, and the cause of the remainder is unknown. For this sample the table gives about 84,000 clones, of which 87% were detected only once. The top ten hold more than 1.3% of the sample. The specimen was peripheral blood, collected on day 0 of AZD1222 vaccination. Receptors were obtained from an adult in good health.

This chain uses TRBV5-6 with TRBJ1-2; TRBD1 matches 7 bases. With 3 bases clipped from V and 4 bases from J, the junction kept 3 bases outside the gene matches. This CDR3 contains 13 residues. Germline V CDR1 and CDR2: SGHDT, YYEEEE. The CDR3 sequence is CASSSDRTYGYTF. The CDR3 region has the DNA TGTGCCAGCAGCTCGGACAGGACCTATGGCTACACCTTC.

The CDR3 sequence: CASSPVSLNTEAFF. Here the CDR3 DNA reads TGTGCCAGCTCACCAGTCAGTCTGAACACTGAAGCTTTCTTT. The rearrangement links TRBV18 to TRBJ1-1, with D uncertain. Germline loops: CDR1 KGHSH, CDR2 LQKENI. CDR3 length: 14 residues. Deletions cut 2 bases from V and 0 bases from J, with 7 bases between. Drawing the rest from reference TRBV18 and TRBJ1-1, the complete variable domain is NAGVMQNPRHLVRRRGQEARLRCSPMKGHSHVYWYRQLPEEGLKFMVYLQKENIIDESGMPKERFSAEFPKEGPSILRIQQVVRGDSAAYFCASSPVSLNTEAFFGQGTRLTVV.

The V gene is TRBV30, the J gene TRBJ1-1; no definite D call. Between the trimmed V and J ends, which lost 3 bases and 7 bases, there was a span of 12 bases. The germline V gene has CDR1 GTSNPN and CDR2 SVGIG (reference sequence). This CDR3 contains 12 residues. The chain's CDR3 is CAWSPVGGEAFF. CDR3 nucleotides: TGTGCCTGGAGCCCCGTGGGAGGTGAAGCTTTCTTT.

This chain links TRBV12-5 with TRBJ2-7; D is undetermined. Germline CDR1 and CDR2: LGHNT and FRNRAP. CDR3 length: 9 residues. With 6 bases removed from V and 6 bases from J, the gap between germline ends came to 3 bases. The CDR3 spells CASGSEQYF. CDR3 coding DNA: TGTGCTAGTGGGAGCGAGCAGTACTTC.

The rearrangement uses TRBV2 and TRBJ1-2, with D possibly matching TRBD1 (5 bases). The germline V and J ends were trimmed by 8 bases and 3 bases, with 7 bases remaining between them. From germline, CDR1 is SNHLY and CDR2 FYNNEI. The CDR3 totals 11 residues. CDR3 sequence reads: CASGGHYGYTF. The CDR3, as DNA: TGTGCCAGCGGGGGACACTATGGCTACACCTTC.

The V and J genes are TRBV4-2 and TRBJ2-1; unclear D gene. The V end was cut by 5 bases, the J end by 8 bases, with 7 bases between. This CDR3 is 11 amino acids long. Per the germline V gene, CDR1 is LGHNA and CDR2 is YNFKEQ. The CDR3 reads CASSGHYEQFF. In nucleotides, the CDR3 is TGTGCCAGCAGCGGCCACTATGAGCAGTTCTTC.

The chain joins TRBV11-3 to TRBJ2-2; D tentatively fits TRBD1 or TRBD2 (5 bases each). This CDR3 contains 11 residues. CDR1 is SGHNT and CDR2 is YENEEA in the germline V gene. Trimming pared 6 bases from V and 6 bases from J, leaving 5 bases between. The CDR3 sequence: CASRGPGELFF. In nucleotides, the CDR3 is TGTGCCAGCAGGGGACCCGGGGAGCTGTTTTTT. Together with reference TRBV11-3 and TRBJ2-2, the CDR3 gives the full variable domain: EAGVVQSPRYKIIEKKQPVAFWCNPISGHNTLYWYLQNLGQGPELLIRYENEEAVDDSQLPKDRFSAERLKGVDSTLKIQPAELGDSAVYLCASRGPGELFFGEGSRLTVL.

The genes are TRBV6-6 and TRBJ2-7; 11 nucleotides agree with TRBD1. This CDR3 is built from 15 residues. Germline-derived CDR1 and CDR2 are MNHNY and SVGAGI (reference sequence). The V and J ends lost 6 bases and 2 bases, in that order; junction bases with no gene match: 6. The CDR3 sequence: CASRDRGLSPYEQYF. CDR3 sequence (DNA): TGTGCCAGCAGGGACAGGGGGCTTTCTCCCTACGAGCAGTACTTC.

This chain connects TRBV10-3 to TRBJ2-7; D is ambiguous. V was cut by 6 bases and J by 2 bases, with 8 bases left in between. This CDR3 region has 12 residues. Germline V gene data show CDR1 as ENHRY and CDR2 as SYGVKD. The CDR3: CAISFEAYEQYF. As DNA, the CDR3 is TGTGCCATCAGCTTTGAGGCCTACGAGCAGTACTTC.

This sequence joins TRBV18 and TRBJ1-1; D is uncertain. Germline CDR1 KGHSH, CDR2 LQKENI. This CDR3 has 14 amino acids. V lost 2 bases to trimming and J lost 4 bases, with 11 bases between them. The CDR3, as DNA: TGTGCCAGCTCACCATCCCGTTCAGGCACTGAAGCTTTCTTT. Translating it yields CASSPSRSGTEAFF.

The chain is built from TRBV7-2 and TRBJ1-3; 7 positions match TRBD1. Unmatched junction bases numbered 8, after V lost 5 bases and J lost 4 bases. This CDR3 is built from 15 residues. Germline V lookup: CDR1 SGHTA, CDR2 FQGNSA. The DNA of the CDR3 is TGTGCCAGCAGCCCCGACAGGGCTACGGGAAACACCATATATTTT. Its protein is CASSPDRATGNTIYF.

This clone appeared once. The V call is TRBV30, the J call TRBJ2-1, with a weak D call TRBD2 (5 bases). CDR3 length: 12 residues. Trimming stripped 0 bases from V and 7 bases from J, with 7 bases between. Germline lookup yields CDR1 GTSNPN and CDR2 SVGIG (reference sequence). The CDR3 reads CAWSVSGNEQFF. The CDR3 coding sequence is TGTGCCTGGAGTGTGTCGGGGAATGAGCAGTTCTTC. The full variable domain, its missing parts supplied by reference TRBV30 and TRBJ2-1, is SQTIHQWPATLVQPVGSPLSLECTVEGTSNPNLYWYRQAAGRGLQLLFYSVGIGQISSEVPQNLSASRPQDRQFILSSKKLLLSDSGFYLCAWSVSGNEQFFGPGTRLTVL.

This clone was seen just once. The genes are TRBV9 and TRBJ2-1; 7 bases are a match to TRBD2. The CDR3 length is 14 residues. V was pared by 0 bases and J by 9 bases, with 6 bases of the junction left unmatched. The germline gives CDR1 SGDLS, CDR2 YYNGEE. The CDR3 spells CASSVERDRGEQFF. CDR3 nucleotides: TGTGCCAGCAGCGTAGAGCGGGACCGTGGTGAGCAGTTCTTC.

The J gene is TRBJ1-2, the V gene TRBV6-9; 7 bases agree with TRBD1. Germline V gene sequence: CDR1 MNHGY, CDR2 SVAAGI. The CDR3 spans 18 residues. The V and J ends lost 10 bases and 4 bases, in that order; junction bases with no gene match: 24. CDR3 in amino acids: CATLTGDLYDRAIYGYTF. The CDR3 nucleotides read TGTGCCACCTTGACGGGGGATCTTTACGACAGGGCCATCTATGGCTACACCTTC.

The chain is built from TRBV3-1 (or the pseudogene TRBV3-2) and TRBJ2-1; 11 bases match TRBD2. The CDR3 totals 16 residues. Germline V gives CDR1 LGHDT, CDR2 YNNKEL (reference sequence). V trimming: 2 bases; J trimming: 5 bases; junction bases outside the gene matches: 5. In DNA, the CDR3 is TGTGCCAGCAGCCAAATGGCACTAGCGGGGGACAATGAGCAGTTCTTC. Translated: CASSQMALAGDNEQFF.

This chain links TRBV3-1 (or the pseudogene TRBV3-2) with TRBJ2-1; the match to TRBD2 covers 7 bases. Trimming took 0 bases from V and 4 from J; bases not matched to a gene: 6. The CDR3 extends over 16 amino acids. Looked up from germline, CDR1 is LGHDT and CDR2 is YNNKEL (reference sequence). DNA for the CDR3: TGTGCCAGCAGCCAAGATAGGACTAGTCGATACAATGAGCAGTTCTTC. Its protein is CASSQDRTSRYNEQFF.

The CDR3 region is CASSSRPTNTGELFF. The CDR3 nucleotides are TGTGCCAGCTCTTCGCGACCCACGAACACCGGGGAGCTGTTTTTT. The chain employs TRBV18 and TRBJ2-2; D unclear. The V and J ends lost 6 bases and 0 bases respectively, with 11 bases between them. Germline V gene lookup returns CDR1 KGHSH and CDR2 LQKENI. There are 15 residues in the CDR3.

The V and J genes are TRBV30 and TRBJ2-5; TRBD2 matches 7 bases. Germline values: CDR1 GTSNPN, CDR2 SVGIG (reference sequence). The CDR3 has 13 amino acids. Trimming at V came to 3 bases and at J to 4 bases, leaving 5 bases not matched to a gene. In DNA form, the CDR3 reads TGTGCCTGGAGGTGGGGCGGGGGAGAGACCCAGTACTTC. This sequence encodes CAWRWGGGETQYF. Supplemented by reference TRBV30 and TRBJ2-5, the full variable domain reads SQTIHQWPATLVQPVGSPLSLECTVEGTSNPNLYWYRQAAGRGLQLLFYSVGIGQISSEVPQNLSASRPQDRQFILSSKKLLLSDSGFYLCAWRWGGGETQYFGPGTRLLVL.

The rearrangement uses TRBV27 and TRBJ1-5; D possibly corresponds to TRBD1 (6 bases). Germline V lookup: CDR1 MNHEY, CDR2 SMNVEV (reference sequence). CDR3 length: 14 residues. The germline V and J ends were trimmed by 8 bases and 2 bases, with 13 bases remaining between them. CDR3 sequence (DNA): TGTGCCAGCCGGGCTAGGGGGGGCAATCAGCCCCAGCATTTT. As protein: CASRARGGNQPQHF.

The V call is TRBV6-5, the J call TRBJ2-3; 7 nucleotides line up with TRBD2. The germline CDR1 and CDR2 sequences are MNHEY and SVGAGI. CDR3 length: 14 residues. Trimming took 5 bases from V and 4 from J; bases not matched to a gene: 6. The CDR3 DNA is TGTGCCAGCAGTCTCGCGGGAGAAGCAGATACGCAGTATTTT. This gives the protein CASSLAGEADTQYF.

The chain recombines TRBV19 with TRBJ1-4; 7 nucleotides match TRBD1. CDR1 is LNHDA, CDR2 SQIVND, per germline (reference sequence). V trimming: 5 bases; J trimming: 5 bases; junction bases outside the gene matches: 8. CDR3 length: 15 amino acids. Written as DNA, the CDR3 is TGTGCCAGTAGTCCCGCGGACAGGAGAAATGAAAAACTGTTTTTT. Amino acid sequence: CASSPADRRNEKLFF.

This clone was found once. The rearrangement joins TRBV19 to TRBJ2-3, with 7 bases fitting TRBD2. Germline V gene data show CDR1 as LNHDA and CDR2 as SQIVND (reference sequence). The V and J ends lost 7 bases and 1 base, in that order; junction bases with no gene match: 5. This CDR3 has 14 amino acids. The DNA for the CDR3 is TGTGCCAGTACCAAGGGAGGGGGCACAGATACGCAGTATTTT. This translates into CASTKGGGTDTQYF.

The V and J genes are TRBV15 and TRBJ2-1; D may match TRBD1 or TRBD2 (5 bases each). This CDR3 has 14 residues. The germline V gene has CDR1 LNHNV and CDR2 YYDKDF (reference sequence). This CDR3 reads CVTKRRDLGDEQFF. CDR3 in DNA: TGTGTAACGAAGCGCCGGGACCTGGGCGATGAGCAGTTCTTC.

The chain has TRBV5-6 and TRBJ1-4; 11 positions match TRBD1. Trimming at V came to 3 bases and at J to 8 bases, leaving 9 bases not matched to a gene. CDR3 length: 16 residues. Germline-derived CDR1 and CDR2 are SGHDT and YYEEEE. The CDR3 nucleotides read TGTGCCAGCAGCTCGGACAGGGGGCGATCTCGGGAAAAACTGTTTTTT. Its translation: CASSSDRGRSREKLFF. The full variable domain, its missing parts supplied by reference TRBV5-6 and TRBJ1-4, is DAGVTQSPTHLIKTRGQQVTLRCSPKSGHDTVSWYQQALGQGPQFIFQYYEEEERQRGNFPDRFSGHQFPNYSSELNVNALLLGDSALYLCASSSDRGRSREKLFFGSGTQLSVL.

The rearrangement joins TRBV7-3 to TRBJ2-5; weak D call: TRBD1 (5 bases). Deletions cut 5 bases from V and 2 bases from J, with 21 bases between. Germline V gene sequence: CDR1 SGHTA, CDR2 FQGTGA. This CDR3 comprises 17 residues. The CDR3 bases are TGTGCCAGCAGCCTAGGCCCCGCGCCAGGGCCGCAAGAGACCCAGTACTTC. It encodes CASSLGPAPGPQETQYF.

The chain links TRBV30 to TRBJ1-5; no definite D call. Per germline, CDR1 GTSNPN and CDR2 SVGIG (reference sequence). The CDR3 totals 13 residues. The ends were cut back, 2 bases at V and 5 bases at J, with 10 bases in the middle. CDR3 coding DNA: TGTGCCTGGAGTTGGACCGGTTATCAGCCCCAGCATTTT. Its protein is CAWSWTGYQPQHF.

The V gene is TRBV20-1, the J gene TRBJ2-5; D is unresolved. The CDR3 covers 11 residues. Trimming took off 4 bases at V and 3 bases at J, with 6 bases between the two ends. The germline V gene has CDR1 DFQATT and CDR2 SNEGSKA (reference sequence). CDR3 sequence reads: CSANDKETQYF. In DNA, the CDR3 is TGCAGTGCTAACGACAAAGAGACCCAGTACTTC.